This paragraph covers one T cell receptor (beta chain) sequence. The antigen is not known. The ends were cut back, 3 bases at V and 1 base at J, with 12 bases in the middle. The V gene's germline CDR1 is SQVTM and CDR2 ANQGSEA. The CDR3 has 14 residues. Regarding donors, all were healthy bone marrow donors. The primer mix had 60 Vbeta and 13 Jbeta primers. Using immunoSEQ multiplex PCR, the repertoire was profiled, and TCRdb retains in-frame clones only, with some absent. The sample holds about 130,000 clones, over 70% seen once. This sample was taken from a study of cytomegalovirus exposure and HLA in healthy donors. Findings of the study overall: In an earlier analysis, about 87% or about 30%: the productive usage of most TCR beta V segments. 164 TCR beta chains were listed as cytomegalovirus-associated. More than 15,000 TCR beta sequences were associated with HLA alleles at 0.05 false discovery rate in a later analysis.

Sequencing input: PBMCs. This sequence was found in a man in his forties in good health and CMV-seronegative. The chain joins TRBV29-1 to TRBJ2-5; the D gene is possibly TRBD2 (6 bases). In nucleotides, the CDR3 is TGCAGCGTTGAGGGGAGGACACCCCAAGAGACCCAGTACTTC. This translates into CSVEGRTPQETQYF.